This T cell receptor beta chain was captured by sequencing in a study of blood T cell repertoires in COVID-19. For the study at large: Italy, Spain and the United States were the sources of the convalescent and acute COVID-19 samples. T cells, B-cell-depleted T cells, or PBMCs provided the cDNA or gDNA that served as material.

Profiled with immunoSEQ multiplex PCR; TCRdb holds only in-frame clones, not every one. Of about 180,000 clones listed, 80% to 90% are singletons. CDR1 and CDR2 from the germline V gene are MRHNA and SNTAGT. Losses at the gene ends were 3 bases for V and 1 base for J; bases not matched to a gene: 4. This CDR3 spans 15 amino acids. The specimen sequenced was peripheral blood. The chain has TRBV6-4 and TRBJ2-3, with 7 bases that match TRBD2. This receptor was identified in a human donor with active or convalescent COVID-19. The donor label of this sample is uncertain. The CDR3 sequence is CASSDSAGRTDTQYF. CDR3 DNA sequence: TGTGCCAGCAGTGATTCAGCGGGGCGCACAGATACGCAGTATTTT.